Listed here are 5 T cell receptor beta chains from one sample, sequenced in a study of tumor-infiltrating lymphocytes in primary liver carcinoma (dated by TCRdb to 2015 to 2018). Blood RNA was extracted from unsorted whole blood using TRIzol reagent, and germline DNA was obtained with the DNeasy Blood & Tissue kit. Sequencing was carried out with an Illumina HiSeq 2500. A constant-region primer and ProtoScript II reverse transcriptase were used to reverse-transcribe TCRbeta-specific cDNA from roughly 500 ng total RNA. Three nested multiplex PCR rounds, following a slightly modified ARM-PCR procedure, were used to build the TCRbeta libraries. Each of the first two PCR rounds ran for about 10 cycles and used multiplex TRBV1-TRBV30 forward primers together with a Cbeta reverse primer. The raw public data were reprocessed by TCRdb itself: fastp quality trimming at Q25, MiXCR clonotype calling, in-frame beta chains only. Each entry is one CDR3 protein sequence, shown with its most common DNA and genes. In this sample the table shows some 200,000 distinct CDR3 sequences, almost 65% of which occur a single time. The biggest ten clones account for roughly 6.8% of the sample.

The sample was peripheral blood. The origin of the receptors is an older woman with primary liver carcinoma and hepatitis B virus infection.

Turning to this clonotype: This CDR3 is missing its conserved last phenylalanine or tryptophan, likely due to a read error. The CDR3 protein is CASSLVASPEAFL. DNA of the CDR3: TGTGCCAGCAGCTTAGTAGCGAGCCCTGAAGCTTTCTTA. The V gene is TRBV11-3, the J gene TRBJ1-1; D is undetermined. This CDR3 contains 13 residues. Germline CDR1 is SGHNT and CDR2 is YENEEA. Trimming removed 1 base at V and 6 bases at J, with 9 bases between.

For this clonotype: A much larger clone lies one base from this, so it may be a read error. The chain recombines TRBV6-1 with TRBJ2-5; 12 bases align to TRBD1. The CDR3 covers 16 residues. Germline values: CDR1 MNHNS, CDR2 SASEGT. V trimming: 7 bases; J trimming: 5 bases; junction bases outside the gene matches: 11. CDR3 sequence reads: CASKGNRDRGLETQYF. The CDR3 DNA reads as TGTGCCAGCAAGGGAAACCGGGACAGGGGGCTGGAGACCCAGTACTTC.

This clonotype was picked up a small number of times. The genes are TRBV7-9 and TRBJ1-1; D is unclear. Deletions cut 2 bases from V and 1 base from J, with 8 bases between. Germline V gene sequence: CDR1 SEHNR, CDR2 FQNEAQ (reference sequence). This CDR3 has 14 amino acids. CDR3 loop: CASSLQEGNTEAFF. The CDR3 coding sequence is TGTGCCAGCAGCTTACAGGAGGGGAACACTGAAGCTTTCTTT. Supplemented by reference TRBV7-9 and TRBJ1-1, the full variable domain reads DTGVSQNPRHKITKRGQNVTFRCDPISEHNRLYWYRQTLGQGPEFLTYFQNEAQLEKSRLLSDRFSAERPKGSFSTLEIQRTEQGDSAMYLCASSLQEGNTEAFFGQGTRLTVV.

Details on this clonotype: A single base separates this from a much larger clone, so it may be a read error. CDR3 protein: CASSPKVHDSTPDTQYF. CDR3 DNA sequence: TGTGCCAGCAGCCCAAAAGTCCACGATAGTACCCCTGATACGCAGTATTTT. The rearrangement links TRBV7-9 to TRBJ2-3; no reliable D call. The CDR3 runs 17 residues. Germline-derived CDR1 and CDR2 are SEHNR and FQNEAQ (reference sequence). Trimming took off 5 bases at V and 6 bases at J, with 24 bases between the two ends.

Many counts were recorded for this clonotype. Germline and junction disagree at one end, which may indicate a read error. The chain links TRBV6-1 to TRBJ2-7; 9 bases fit TRBD2. The CDR3 length is 15 residues. Germline V lookup: CDR1 MNHNS, CDR2 SASEGT. The CDR3 reads CASSLPGTSSNEQYF. CDR3 DNA: TGTGCCAGTTCTTTGCCCGGGACTAGCTCCAACGAGCAGTACTTC.